This is a list of T cell receptor beta chains from one sample in a study of neurological immune-mediated disorders. TCRdb re-derived calls from the 5' RACE reads in MiXCR, one entry per CDR3 protein. The sample records about 50,000 distinct CDR3 sequences, less than 2% being singletons. The source material was PBMCs. These receptors originate from a woman between 40 and 55 years old with multiple sclerosis. Both conserved end residues are part of each CDR3. Each record gives: CDR3 DNA, CDR3 protein, D gene, J gene, V gene, clone size, CDR3 length. The D gene is left open where the match is weak. Clone sizes are given selectively: once, few, many, or a class where the clone is expanded.

cdr3_nt: TGTGCCAGCAGTTCCGGGGGCGGAGGGTCGGGCTCACCCCTCCACTTT
cdr3_aa: CASSSGGGGSGSPLHF
d_call: NA
j_call: TRBJ1-6
v_call: TRBV6-5
clone_size: NA
cdr3_length: 16

cdr3_nt: TGTGCCAGCAGCCAAGATTTGACGGGGGCCACCTACGAGCAGTACTTC
cdr3_aa: CASSQDLTGATYEQYF
d_call: NA
j_call: TRBJ2-7
v_call: TRBV4-2
clone_size: many
cdr3_length: 16

cdr3_nt: TGTGCCAGCAGCTTGGGCCTGAACGAGCAGTACTTC
cdr3_aa: CASSLGLNEQYF
d_call: NA
j_call: TRBJ2-7
v_call: TRBV7-8
clone_size: many
cdr3_length: 12

cdr3_nt: TGTGCCAGCAGCTTAGCGATTTACGAGCAGTACTTC
cdr3_aa: CASSLAIYEQYF
d_call: NA
j_call: TRBJ2-7
v_call: TRBV7-8
clone_size: many
cdr3_length: 12

cdr3_nt: TGTGCCAGTAGTTCCGCAGTGGGGACAGAAGCTTTCTTT
cdr3_aa: CASSSAVGTEAFF
d_call: NA
j_call: TRBJ1-1
v_call: TRBV19
clone_size: many
cdr3_length: 13

cdr3_nt: TGCAGTGCTAGAGATAGGAGACAGGGTAGCAATGAGCAGTTCTTC
cdr3_aa: CSARDRRQGSNEQFF
d_call: TRBD1
j_call: TRBJ2-1
v_call: TRBV20-1
clone_size: many
cdr3_length: 15

cdr3_nt: TGTGCCAGCAGCCGACTAGCGGGGGGGCATGGAGATACGCAGTATTTT
cdr3_aa: CASSRLAGGHGDTQYF
d_call: TRBD2
j_call: TRBJ2-3
v_call: TRBV7-3
clone_size: many
cdr3_length: 16

cdr3_nt: TGCAGTGCTAGAGAGCCAGGCCTGAACACTGAAGCTTTCTTT
cdr3_aa: CSAREPGLNTEAFF
d_call: NA
j_call: TRBJ1-1
v_call: TRBV20-1
clone_size: many
cdr3_length: 14

cdr3_nt: TGCAGTGCTAGTTACGGGGGAACGGATCAGCCCCAGAATTTT
cdr3_aa: CSASYGGTDQPQNF
d_call: NA
j_call: TRBJ1-5
v_call: TRBV20-1
clone_size: few
cdr3_length: 14

cdr3_nt: TGTGCCAGCAGCCGTTCCCCGGGACTAGCGGGGGGCTACGAGCAGTACTTC
cdr3_aa: CASSRSPGLAGGYEQYF
d_call: TRBD2
j_call: TRBJ2-7
v_call: TRBV11-2
clone_size: many
cdr3_length: 17

cdr3_nt: TGCAGTGCTAGACCCGGGGGAAGCACAGATACGCAGTATTTT
cdr3_aa: CSARPGGSTDTQYF
d_call: NA
j_call: TRBJ2-3
v_call: TRBV20-1
clone_size: many
cdr3_length: 14

cdr3_nt: TGTGCCAGCAGCTTAGCCGGGACCTACAATGAGCAGTTCTTC
cdr3_aa: CASSLAGTYNEQFF
d_call: NA
j_call: TRBJ2-1
v_call: TRBV7-6
clone_size: many
cdr3_length: 14

cdr3_nt: TGCGCCAGCAGCTTGGAAACGGGCAATCAGCCCCAGCATTTT
cdr3_aa: CASSLETGNQPQHF
d_call: NA
j_call: TRBJ1-5
v_call: TRBV5-1
clone_size: few
cdr3_length: 14

cdr3_nt: TGCAGCGTTCACAGGGGGACGTCAGATACGCAGTATTTT
cdr3_aa: CSVHRGTSDTQYF
d_call: TRBD1
j_call: TRBJ2-3
v_call: TRBV29-1
clone_size: many
cdr3_length: 13

cdr3_nt: TGCAGTGCTAGAGATACCGTCAGGGGCTTGAACACTGAAGCTTTCTTT
cdr3_aa: CSARDTVRGLNTEAFF
d_call: NA
j_call: TRBJ1-1
v_call: TRBV20-1
clone_size: many
cdr3_length: 16

cdr3_nt: TGCAGTGCTAGATACAGGAGCTCCTACGAGCAGTACTTC
cdr3_aa: CSARYRSSYEQYF
d_call: NA
j_call: TRBJ2-7
v_call: TRBV20-1
clone_size: many
cdr3_length: 13

cdr3_nt: TGTGCCAGCAGCCAACCCCCGGGGGGGCCGGACGAGCAGTACTTC
cdr3_aa: CASSQPPGGPDEQYF
d_call: TRBD2
j_call: TRBJ2-7
v_call: TRBV6-6
clone_size: many
cdr3_length: 15

cdr3_nt: TGCGCCAGCAGCTGCAGGACTAGCGGGGTAATCTACGAGCAGTACTTC
cdr3_aa: CASSCRTSGVIYEQYF
d_call: TRBD2
j_call: TRBJ2-7
v_call: TRBV5-1
clone_size: many
cdr3_length: 16

cdr3_nt: TGTGCCAGCAGCTTATGGCAGTACACAGATACGCAGTATTTT
cdr3_aa: CASSLWQYTDTQYF
d_call: NA
j_call: TRBJ2-3
v_call: TRBV7-6
clone_size: many
cdr3_length: 14

cdr3_nt: TGCAGTGCTAGTGGGGACCCAGGAGGAATGGTGCAGTACTTC
cdr3_aa: CSASGDPGGMVQYF
d_call: NA
j_call: TRBJ2-7
v_call: TRBV20-1
clone_size: many
cdr3_length: 14

cdr3_nt: TGCGCCAGCAGCTACTTTAGCGGGGGGGCCCGAGAGACCCAGTACTTC
cdr3_aa: CASSYFSGGARETQYF
d_call: TRBD2
j_call: TRBJ2-5
v_call: TRBV5-1
clone_size: few
cdr3_length: 16

cdr3_nt: TGCGCCAGCAGCTTGTCCCGCCAGGGAGGCGACGAGCAGTACTTC
cdr3_aa: CASSLSRQGGDEQYF
d_call: NA
j_call: TRBJ2-7
v_call: TRBV5-1
clone_size: many
cdr3_length: 15

cdr3_nt: TGTGCCAGCAGCTCCCGGGACAGGAGAAATGAGCAGTTCTTC
cdr3_aa: CASSSRDRRNEQFF
d_call: TRBD1
j_call: TRBJ2-1
v_call: TRBV7-8
clone_size: many
cdr3_length: 14

cdr3_nt: TGTGCCAGCCCCGGGGACGAGTTTGATCAGCCCCAGCATTTT
cdr3_aa: CASPGDEFDQPQHF
d_call: NA
j_call: TRBJ1-5
v_call: TRBV7-6
clone_size: few
cdr3_length: 14

cdr3_nt: TGCAGTGCTAAGGGTAGGACAGGGCACGAAGCTTTCTTT
cdr3_aa: CSAKGRTGHEAFF
d_call: TRBD1
j_call: TRBJ1-1
v_call: TRBV20-1
clone_size: many
cdr3_length: 13

cdr3_nt: TGTGCCAGCAGCGTCCTCCAAGGGGGAGAGCAGTACTTC
cdr3_aa: CASSVLQGGEQYF
d_call: NA
j_call: TRBJ2-7
v_call: TRBV9
clone_size: NA
cdr3_length: 13

cdr3_nt: TGTGCCAGCAGCTGGCCGAGACAGGGAGTATCTAGTAATGAGCAGTTCTTC
cdr3_aa: CASSWPRQGVSSNEQFF
d_call: TRBD1
j_call: TRBJ2-1
v_call: TRBV7-8
clone_size: many
cdr3_length: 17

cdr3_nt: TGTGCCAGCAGCCACTTGGACTCCTACGAGCAGTACTTC
cdr3_aa: CASSHLDSYEQYF
d_call: NA
j_call: TRBJ2-7
v_call: TRBV3-1
clone_size: NA
cdr3_length: 13

cdr3_nt: TGTGCCACCAGTGATTTGCACGACACCTACAATGAGCAGTTCTTC
cdr3_aa: CATSDLHDTYNEQFF
d_call: NA
j_call: TRBJ2-1
v_call: TRBV24-1
clone_size: many
cdr3_length: 15

cdr3_nt: TGCAGTGCTCCGCGTGAAACAGGGACAGGAAACACCATATATTTT
cdr3_aa: CSAPRETGTGNTIYF
d_call: NA
j_call: TRBJ1-3
v_call: TRBV20-1
clone_size: many
cdr3_length: 15

cdr3_nt: TGCGCCAGCACATTGGACTTGAACACTGAAGCTTTCTTT
cdr3_aa: CASTLDLNTEAFF
d_call: NA
j_call: TRBJ1-1
v_call: TRBV5-1
clone_size: many
cdr3_length: 13

cdr3_nt: TGTGCCAGCAGCTTGGACAGGGAAACTGAAGCTTTCTTT
cdr3_aa: CASSLDRETEAFF
d_call: TRBD1
j_call: TRBJ1-1
v_call: TRBV11-3
clone_size: NA
cdr3_length: 13

cdr3_nt: TGTGCCAGCAGTTTCGCGGGGGCGTTCACTGAAGCTTTCTTT
cdr3_aa: CASSFAGAFTEAFF
d_call: NA
j_call: TRBJ1-1
v_call: TRBV12-3/TRBV12-4
clone_size: many
cdr3_length: 14

cdr3_nt: TGCAGTGCCGATCCCGGGACAGGGAACTATGGCTACACCTTC
cdr3_aa: CSADPGTGNYGYTF
d_call: TRBD1
j_call: TRBJ1-2
v_call: TRBV20-1
clone_size: many
cdr3_length: 14

cdr3_nt: TGCGCCAGCAGCGTTGACAGGGGGACCTACGAGCAGTACTTC
cdr3_aa: CASSVDRGTYEQYF
d_call: TRBD1
j_call: TRBJ2-7
v_call: TRBV5-1
clone_size: many
cdr3_length: 14

cdr3_nt: TGTGCCAGCAGCTTGGAAGACAGGGATACGCAGTATTTT
cdr3_aa: CASSLEDRDTQYF
d_call: NA
j_call: TRBJ2-3
v_call: TRBV5-6
clone_size: few
cdr3_length: 13

cdr3_nt: TGCAGCGTTGAAGATTGGGGACGGCACTCCTACGAGCAGTACTTC
cdr3_aa: CSVEDWGRHSYEQYF
d_call: NA
j_call: TRBJ2-7
v_call: TRBV29-1
clone_size: many
cdr3_length: 15

cdr3_nt: TGCGCCAGCAGATTAACAGGAGGAAACAGTGAAAAACTGTTTTTT
cdr3_aa: CASRLTGGNSEKLFF
d_call: NA
j_call: TRBJ1-4
v_call: TRBV5-1
clone_size: many
cdr3_length: 15

cdr3_nt: TGTGCCAGCTCACCAGCGGGGCGTGAGCAGTTCTTC
cdr3_aa: CASSPAGREQFF
d_call: NA
j_call: TRBJ2-1
v_call: TRBV18
clone_size: many
cdr3_length: 12

cdr3_nt: TGCGCCAGCAGCCGCAATCCGGGACTAGCGGGGGCCGATACGCAGTATTTT
cdr3_aa: CASSRNPGLAGADTQYF
d_call: TRBD2
j_call: TRBJ2-3
v_call: TRBV4-1
clone_size: many
cdr3_length: 17

cdr3_nt: TGTGCCAGCAGCGGGTGGGAGTACACTGAAGCTTTCTTT
cdr3_aa: CASSGWEYTEAFF
d_call: NA
j_call: TRBJ1-1
v_call: TRBV9
clone_size: many
cdr3_length: 13

cdr3_nt: TGTGCCAGTGGGACAGGGGTAGGCGAGCAGTACTTC
cdr3_aa: CASGTGVGEQYF
d_call: TRBD1
j_call: TRBJ2-7
v_call: TRBV19
clone_size: many
cdr3_length: 12

cdr3_nt: TGCAGTGCTAGCCAAATCCCCTTGACTAGCGTACAAGAGACCCAGTACTTC
cdr3_aa: CSASQIPLTSVQETQYF
d_call: TRBD2
j_call: TRBJ2-5
v_call: TRBV20-1
clone_size: many
cdr3_length: 17

cdr3_nt: TGTGCCATCAGTGAGTCGAGGGGACAGGGATTGGAGACCCAGTACTTC
cdr3_aa: CAISESRGQGLETQYF
d_call: TRBD1
j_call: TRBJ2-5
v_call: TRBV10-3
clone_size: many
cdr3_length: 16

cdr3_nt: TGTGCCAGCAGCCAGGTATCCGGGGAGCTGTTTTTT
cdr3_aa: CASSQVSGELFF
d_call: NA
j_call: TRBJ2-2
v_call: TRBV14
clone_size: many
cdr3_length: 12

cdr3_nt: TGCGCCAGCAGCTCCGGACAGTTTAATGAAAAACTGTTTTTT
cdr3_aa: CASSSGQFNEKLFF
d_call: NA
j_call: TRBJ1-4
v_call: TRBV5-1
clone_size: many
cdr3_length: 14

cdr3_nt: TGTGCCAGCTTGAAGTTCGCGAACACCGGGGAGCTGTTTTTT
cdr3_aa: CASLKFANTGELFF
d_call: NA
j_call: TRBJ2-2
v_call: TRBV6-5
clone_size: many
cdr3_length: 14

cdr3_nt: TGTGCCAGCACCCCGTACAATGAGCAGTTCTTC
cdr3_aa: CASTPYNEQFF
d_call: NA
j_call: TRBJ2-1
v_call: TRBV7-9
clone_size: many
cdr3_length: 11

cdr3_nt: TGTGCCATCAGGAAGGGACAGGGGGGCACTGAAGCTTTCTTT
cdr3_aa: CAIRKGQGGTEAFF
d_call: TRBD1
j_call: TRBJ1-1
v_call: TRBV10-3
clone_size: many
cdr3_length: 14

cdr3_nt: TGCGCCAGCTTCCAGGACACTCGGGGCAATGAGCAGTTCTTC
cdr3_aa: CASFQDTRGNEQFF
d_call: NA
j_call: TRBJ2-1
v_call: TRBV10-2
clone_size: many
cdr3_length: 14

cdr3_nt: TGCAGTGCTAGCAGCAGGGATACTGAAGCTTTCTTT
cdr3_aa: CSASSRDTEAFF
d_call: NA
j_call: TRBJ1-1
v_call: TRBV20-1
clone_size: many
cdr3_length: 12

cdr3_nt: TGTGCCAGCAGCTTAGCGCTTCGGGATACGCAGTATTTT
cdr3_aa: CASSLALRDTQYF
d_call: NA
j_call: TRBJ2-3
v_call: TRBV7-6
clone_size: many
cdr3_length: 13

cdr3_nt: TGTGCCAGCGGTCCGGTACGCAATCAGCCCCAGCATTTT
cdr3_aa: CASGPVRNQPQHF
d_call: NA
j_call: TRBJ1-5
v_call: TRBV6-5
clone_size: many
cdr3_length: 13

cdr3_nt: TGTGCCATCAGTGGCTCGGGACGCACTGAAGCTTTCTTT
cdr3_aa: CAISGSGRTEAFF
d_call: NA
j_call: TRBJ1-1
v_call: TRBV10-3
clone_size: many
cdr3_length: 13

cdr3_nt: TGCGCCAGCAGCCCTCCACGGTCCTACAATGAGCAGTTCTTC
cdr3_aa: CASSPPRSYNEQFF
d_call: NA
j_call: TRBJ2-1
v_call: TRBV5-1
clone_size: many
cdr3_length: 14

cdr3_nt: TGCAGTGCTAGAGATCAGGGGGATAACTATGGCTACACCTTC
cdr3_aa: CSARDQGDNYGYTF
d_call: TRBD1
j_call: TRBJ1-2
v_call: TRBV20-1
clone_size: many
cdr3_length: 14

cdr3_nt: TGTGCCAGCAGGACGGGAGGCTATGGCTACACCTTC
cdr3_aa: CASRTGGYGYTF
d_call: NA
j_call: TRBJ1-2
v_call: TRBV12-3/TRBV12-4
clone_size: many
cdr3_length: 12